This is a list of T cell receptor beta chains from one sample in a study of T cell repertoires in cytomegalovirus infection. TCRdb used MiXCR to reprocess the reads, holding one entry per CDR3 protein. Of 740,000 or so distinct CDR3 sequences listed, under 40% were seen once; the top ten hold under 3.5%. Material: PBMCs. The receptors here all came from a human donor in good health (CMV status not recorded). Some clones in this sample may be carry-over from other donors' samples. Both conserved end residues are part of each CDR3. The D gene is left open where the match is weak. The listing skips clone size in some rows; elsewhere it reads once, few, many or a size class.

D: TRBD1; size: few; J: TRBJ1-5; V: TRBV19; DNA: TGTGCCAGCGACAGGGTTGTGCGCAATCAGCCCCAGCATTTT; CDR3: CASDRVVRNQPQHF
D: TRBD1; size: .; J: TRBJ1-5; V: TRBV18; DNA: TGTGCCAGCTCACCACAGGGACAGGTGGATCAGCCCCAGCATTTT; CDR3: CASSPQGQVDQPQHF
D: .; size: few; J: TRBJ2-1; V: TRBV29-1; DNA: TGCAGCGTTGTTCTTCAAGCGACTTCCTACAATGAGCAGTTCTTC; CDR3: CSVVLQATSYNEQFF
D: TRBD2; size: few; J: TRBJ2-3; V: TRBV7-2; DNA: TGTGCCAGCAGCGTTCGGACTAGCGGGACCACAGATACGCAGTATTTT; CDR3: CASSVRTSGTTDTQYF
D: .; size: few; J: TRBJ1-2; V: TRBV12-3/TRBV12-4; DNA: TGTGCCAGCAGTTTAAGGCGGCCAGTAGACTATGGCTACACCTTC; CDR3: CASSLRRPVDYGYTF
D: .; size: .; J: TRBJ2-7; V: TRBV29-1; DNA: TGCAGCGCGACAGTGAGCTCCTACGAGCAGTACTTC; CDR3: CSATVSSYEQYF
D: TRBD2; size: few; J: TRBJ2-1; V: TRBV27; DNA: TGTGCCAGCATATTGGCCGGGACTAGCGGGCTTCATGAGCAGTTCTTC; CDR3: CASILAGTSGLHEQFF
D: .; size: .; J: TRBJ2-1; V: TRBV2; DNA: TGTGCCAGCAGTGTACCGGGTACCTACAATGAGCAGTTCTTC; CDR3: CASSVPGTYNEQFF
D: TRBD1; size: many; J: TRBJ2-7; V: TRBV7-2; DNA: TGTGCCAGCAGCTCGACAGGGCCCCCCTACGAGCAGTACTTC; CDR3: CASSSTGPPYEQYF
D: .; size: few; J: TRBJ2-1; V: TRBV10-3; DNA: TGTGCCATCAGTACTGGACCGAACAATGAGCAGTTCTTC; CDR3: CAISTGPNNEQFF
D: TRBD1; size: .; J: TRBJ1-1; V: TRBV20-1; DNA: TGCAGTGCTAGGGGACAGACTGGGACTGAAGCTTTCTTT; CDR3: CSARGQTGTEAFF
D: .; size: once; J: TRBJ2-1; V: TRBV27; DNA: TGTGCCAGCCGAATTCCGGGCTCCTACAATGAGCAGTTCTTC; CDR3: CASRIPGSYNEQFF
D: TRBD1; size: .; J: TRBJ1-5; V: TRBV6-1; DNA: TGTGCCAGCAGGCATACCGGGACAGGGGGCTCCCCCCCGGGTTATAGCAATCAGCCCCAGCATTTT; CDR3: CASRHTGTGGSPPGYSNQPQHF
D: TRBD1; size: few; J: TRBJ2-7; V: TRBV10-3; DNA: TGTGCCATCAGGGGGACAGGGCTGTCCTACGAGCAGTACTTC; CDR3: CAIRGTGLSYEQYF
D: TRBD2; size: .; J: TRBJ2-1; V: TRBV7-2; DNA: TGTGCCAGCATCAGGACAGCGGGAGGGCCCTATGAGCAGTTCTTC; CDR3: CASIRTAGGPYEQFF
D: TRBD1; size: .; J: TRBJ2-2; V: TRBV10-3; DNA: TGTGCCATCTCGGGACAGGGTTACACCGGGGAGCTGTTTTTT; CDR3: CAISGQGYTGELFF
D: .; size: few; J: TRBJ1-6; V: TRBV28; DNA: TGTGCCAGCAGTTTGGGAAACGGAAATTCACCCCTCCACTTT; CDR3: CASSLGNGNSPLHF
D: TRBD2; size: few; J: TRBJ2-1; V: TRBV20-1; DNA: TGCAGTGCTAGAGATCCCCCCCCCGGGAGGCACCTTAGCTCCTACAATGAGCAGTTCTTC; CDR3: CSARDPPPGRHLSSYNEQFF
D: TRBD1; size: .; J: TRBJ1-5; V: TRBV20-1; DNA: TGCAGTGCCCGACAGGGGGGCAATCAGCCCCAGCATTTT; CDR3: CSARQGGNQPQHF
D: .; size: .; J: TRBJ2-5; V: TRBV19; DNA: TGTGCCAGCCGCGGTTTTAGGGGGCAAGAGACCCAGTACTTC; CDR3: CASRGFRGQETQYF
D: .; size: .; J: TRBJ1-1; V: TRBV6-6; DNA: TGTGCCAGCAGTTACAGGGAGCGTGGTGGGACTGAAGCTTTCTTT; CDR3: CASSYRERGGTEAFF
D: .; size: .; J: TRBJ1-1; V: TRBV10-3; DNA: TGTGCCATCAGGCTCAGCTTGGTTGGGGGCCGGGACACTGAAGCTTTCTTT; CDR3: CAIRLSLVGGRDTEAFF
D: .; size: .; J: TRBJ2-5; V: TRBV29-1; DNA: TGCAGCGTTGAAATCAGAGAGACCCAGTACTTC; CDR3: CSVEIRETQYF
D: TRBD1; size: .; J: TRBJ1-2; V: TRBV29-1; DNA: TGCAGCGTTGCCGACAGGGGGCAGAGCTATGGCTACACCTTC; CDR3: CSVADRGQSYGYTF
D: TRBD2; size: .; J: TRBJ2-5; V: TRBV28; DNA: TGTGCAAGCAGTTTACTAGCGGGAGAAGAGCCCCAGTACTTC; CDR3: CASSLLAGEEPQYF
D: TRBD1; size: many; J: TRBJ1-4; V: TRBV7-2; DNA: TGTGCCAGCAGCCCAGGGACAGGGGCACCAAAACTGTTTTTT; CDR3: CASSPGTGAPKLFF